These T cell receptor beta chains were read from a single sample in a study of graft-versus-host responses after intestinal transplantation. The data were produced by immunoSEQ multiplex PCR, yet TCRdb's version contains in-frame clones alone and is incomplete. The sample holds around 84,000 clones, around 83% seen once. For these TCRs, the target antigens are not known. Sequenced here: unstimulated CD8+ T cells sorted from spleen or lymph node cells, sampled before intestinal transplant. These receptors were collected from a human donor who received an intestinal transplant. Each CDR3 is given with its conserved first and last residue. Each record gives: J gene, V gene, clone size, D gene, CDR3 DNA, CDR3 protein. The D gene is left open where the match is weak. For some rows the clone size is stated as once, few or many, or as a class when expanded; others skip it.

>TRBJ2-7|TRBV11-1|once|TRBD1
TGTGCCAGCAGCTCAACCGGGACAGGGAACCACGAGCAGTACTTC
CASSSTGTGNHEQYF
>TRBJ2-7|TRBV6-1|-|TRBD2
TGTGCCAGCAGTTGGACTAGCGGGAGTTACGAGCAGTACTTC
CASSWTSGSYEQYF
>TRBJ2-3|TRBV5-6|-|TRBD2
TGTGCCAGCAGCCGAAGCGGGAGGGACACAGATACGCAGTATTTT
CASSRSGRDTDTQYF
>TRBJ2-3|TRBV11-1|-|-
TGTGCCAGCAGCCTGATTCGGGCAGATACAGATACGCAGTATTTT
CASSLIRADTDTQYF
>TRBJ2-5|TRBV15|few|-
TGTGCCACCAGCAGAGAGGGCAGGGGTTTCCAAGAGACCCAGTACTTC
CATSREGRGFQETQYF
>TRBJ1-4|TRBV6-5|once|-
TGTGCCAGCAGTTACTCTGGGACCGATAATGAAAAACTGTTTTTT
CASSYSGTDNEKLFF
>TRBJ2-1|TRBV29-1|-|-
TGCAGCGTTGACAGAGGCCTGGGTGGCAATGAGCAGTTCTTC
CSVDRGLGGNEQFF
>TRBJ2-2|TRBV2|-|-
TGTGCCAGCCGCGGGACAGTCAACACCGGTGAGCTGTTTTTT
CASRGTVNTGELFF
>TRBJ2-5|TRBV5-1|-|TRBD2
TGCGCCAGCAGCGCTAGCGGGGGGGCGCCCCCCCAACAAGAGACCCAGTACTTC
CASSASGGAPPQQETQYF
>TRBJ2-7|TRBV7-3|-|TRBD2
TGTGCCAGCAGCCCCGGGACTAGGTACTCCTACGAGCAGTACTTC
CASSPGTRYSYEQYF
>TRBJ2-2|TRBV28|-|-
TGTGCCAGCACCATAGAGAGGAGACACACCGGGGAGCTGTTTTTT
CASTIERRHTGELFF
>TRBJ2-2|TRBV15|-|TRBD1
TGTGCCACCAGCAGAGTATGGTTGAGACAGGGGAACACCGGGGAGCTGTTTTTT
CATSRVWLRQGNTGELFF
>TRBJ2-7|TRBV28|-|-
TGTGCCAGCAGTTTAGGGCCCGCCTACGAGCAGTACTTC
CASSLGPAYEQYF
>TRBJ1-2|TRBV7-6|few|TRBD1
TGTGCCAGCAGCTCCACTGCCGACGACAGGGGGCTTGGCTACACCTTC
CASSSTADDRGLGYTF
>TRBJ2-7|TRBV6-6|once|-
TGTGCCAGCAGGTTGGACACAGCCGTCGGGGAGCAGTACTTC
CASRLDTAVGEQYF
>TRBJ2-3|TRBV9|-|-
TGTGCCAGCAGCCGCGACCATTCTTCAGATACGCAGTATTTT
CASSRDHSSDTQYF
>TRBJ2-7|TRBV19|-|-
TGTGCCAGTAGTATGGGGGCAGGTTCCTACGAGCAGTACTTC
CASSMGAGSYEQYF
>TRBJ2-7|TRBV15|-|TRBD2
TGTGCCACCCGCCCCTCTAGCGGAAGCTCCTACGAGCAGTACTTC
CATRPSSGSSYEQYF
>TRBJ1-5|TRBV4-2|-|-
TGTGCCAGCAGCCAACCAGGACAGCACCCTAGCAATCAGCCCCAGCATTTT
CASSQPGQHPSNQPQHF
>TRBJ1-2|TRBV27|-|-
TGTGCCAGCAGTTTAACAGGGAATGATGGCTACACCTTC
CASSLTGNDGYTF
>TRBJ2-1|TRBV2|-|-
TGTGCCAGCATTAGGGGCAATGAGCAGTTCTTC
CASIRGNEQFF
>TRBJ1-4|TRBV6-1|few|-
TGTGCCAGCAGTGATAGAAGGGCGGGGAATGAAAAACTGTTTTTT
CASSDRRAGNEKLFF
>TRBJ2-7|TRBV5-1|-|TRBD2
TGCGCCAGCAGCTTTAGCGGGGCCTCCTACGAGCAGTACTTC
CASSFSGASYEQYF
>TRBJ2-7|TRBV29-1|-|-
TGCAGCGTTGCCAGGGGTAGCGGGCTTTTTTCCTACGAGCAGTACTTC
CSVARGSGLFSYEQYF
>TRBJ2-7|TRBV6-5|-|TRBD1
TGTGCCAGCAGACCTGGGACAGCCTACGAGCAGTACTTC
CASRPGTAYEQYF